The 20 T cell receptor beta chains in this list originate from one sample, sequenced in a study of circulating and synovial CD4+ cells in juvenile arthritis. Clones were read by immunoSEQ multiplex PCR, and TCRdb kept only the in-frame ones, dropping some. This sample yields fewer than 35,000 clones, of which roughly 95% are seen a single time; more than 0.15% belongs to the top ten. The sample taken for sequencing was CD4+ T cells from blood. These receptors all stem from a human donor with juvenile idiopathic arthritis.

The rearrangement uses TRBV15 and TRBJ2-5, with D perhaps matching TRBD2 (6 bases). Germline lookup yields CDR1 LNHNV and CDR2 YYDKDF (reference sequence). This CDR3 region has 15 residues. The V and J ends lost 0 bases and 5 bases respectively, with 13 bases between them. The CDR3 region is CATSRDGRRVETQYF. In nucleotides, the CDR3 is TGTGCCACCAGCAGAGATGGGAGGCGGGTGGAGACCCAGTACTTC.

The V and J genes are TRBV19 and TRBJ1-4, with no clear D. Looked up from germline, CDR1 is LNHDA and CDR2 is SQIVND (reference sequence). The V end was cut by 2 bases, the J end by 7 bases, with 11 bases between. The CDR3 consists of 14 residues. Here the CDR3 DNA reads TGTGCCAGTAGTATAACACGGGAGATTGAAAAACTGTTTTTT. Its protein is CASSITREIEKLFF. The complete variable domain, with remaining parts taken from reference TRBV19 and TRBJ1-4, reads DGGITQSPKYLFRKEGQNVTLSCEQNLNHDAMYWYRQDPGQGLRLIYYSQIVNDFQKGDIAEGYSVSREKKESFPLTVTSAQKNPTAFYLCASSITREIEKLFFGSGTQLSVL.

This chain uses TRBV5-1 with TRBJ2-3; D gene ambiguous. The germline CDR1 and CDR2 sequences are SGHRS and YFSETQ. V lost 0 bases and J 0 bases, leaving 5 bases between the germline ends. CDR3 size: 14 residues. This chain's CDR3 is CASSLGGSTDTQYF. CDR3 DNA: TGCGCCAGCAGCTTGGGCGGAAGCACAGATACGCAGTATTTT.

The CDR3 DNA sequence: TGTGCCAGCAGGCGAGGAGGGACCCACGAGCAGTACTTC. Translating gives CASRRGGTHEQYF. V is TRBV28 and J is TRBJ2-7; D might be TRBD2 (6 bases). Germline values: CDR1 MDHEN, CDR2 SYDVKM. The V and J ends lost 6 bases and 5 bases respectively, with 14 bases between them. This CDR3 region has 13 residues.

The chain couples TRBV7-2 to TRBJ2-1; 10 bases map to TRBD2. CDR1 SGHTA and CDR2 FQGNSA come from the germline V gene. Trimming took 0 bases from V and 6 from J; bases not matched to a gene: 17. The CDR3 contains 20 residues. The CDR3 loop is CASSLAAPLAGPHPSNEQFF. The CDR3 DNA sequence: TGTGCCAGCAGCTTAGCGGCCCCACTAGCGGGGCCTCATCCTAGCAATGAGCAGTTCTTC. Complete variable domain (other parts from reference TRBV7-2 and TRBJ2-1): GAGVSQSPSNKVTEKGKDVELRCDPISGHTALYWYRQSLGQGLEFLIYFQGNSAPDKSGLPSDRFSAERTGGSVSTLTIQRTQQEDSAVYLCASSLAAPLAGPHPSNEQFFGPGTRLTVL.

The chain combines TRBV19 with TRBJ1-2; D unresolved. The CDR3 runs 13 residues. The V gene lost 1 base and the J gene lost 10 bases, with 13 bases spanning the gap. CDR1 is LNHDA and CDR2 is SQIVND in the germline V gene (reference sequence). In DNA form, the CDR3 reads TGTGCCAGTAGTATAGGAGGGCTCGGTGACTACACCTTC. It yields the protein CASSIGGLGDYTF. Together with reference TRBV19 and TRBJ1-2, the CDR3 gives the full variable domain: DGGITQSPKYLFRKEGQNVTLSCEQNLNHDAMYWYRQDPGQGLRLIYYSQIVNDFQKGDIAEGYSVSREKKESFPLTVTSAQKNPTAFYLCASSIGGLGDYTFGSGTRLTVV.

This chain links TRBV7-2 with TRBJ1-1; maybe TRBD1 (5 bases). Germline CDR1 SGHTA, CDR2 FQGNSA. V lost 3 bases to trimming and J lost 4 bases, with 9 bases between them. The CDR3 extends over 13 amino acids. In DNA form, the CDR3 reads TGTGCCAGCAGCTTTGGGGGGATCACTGAAGCTTTCTTT. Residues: CASSFGGITEAFF.

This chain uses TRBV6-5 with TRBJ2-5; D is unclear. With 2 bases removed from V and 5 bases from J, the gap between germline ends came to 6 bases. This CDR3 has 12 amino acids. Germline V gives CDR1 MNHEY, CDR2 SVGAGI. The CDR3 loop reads CASSYERETQYF. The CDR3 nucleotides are TGTGCCAGCAGTTACGAGAGGGAGACCCAGTACTTC.

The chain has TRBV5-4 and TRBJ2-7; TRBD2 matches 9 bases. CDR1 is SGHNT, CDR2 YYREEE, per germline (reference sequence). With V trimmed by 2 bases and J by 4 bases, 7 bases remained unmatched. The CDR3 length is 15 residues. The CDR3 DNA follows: TGTGCCAGCAGCTTAGGCGGGGGGGCCGAGTACGAGCAGTACTTC. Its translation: CASSLGGGAEYEQYF.

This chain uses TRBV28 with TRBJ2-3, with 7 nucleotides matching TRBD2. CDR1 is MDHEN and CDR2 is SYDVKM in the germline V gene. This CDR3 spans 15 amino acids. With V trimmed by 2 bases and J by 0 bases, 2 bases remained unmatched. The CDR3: CASSLSSGSTDTQYF. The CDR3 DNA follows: TGTGCCAGCAGTTTAAGTAGCGGGAGCACAGATACGCAGTATTTT. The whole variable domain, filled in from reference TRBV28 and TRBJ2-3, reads DVKVTQSSRYLVKRTGEKVFLECVQDMDHENMFWYRQDPGLGLRLIYFSYDVKMKEKGDIPEGYSVSREKKERFSLILESASTNQTSMYLCASSLSSGSTDTQYFGPGTRLTVL.

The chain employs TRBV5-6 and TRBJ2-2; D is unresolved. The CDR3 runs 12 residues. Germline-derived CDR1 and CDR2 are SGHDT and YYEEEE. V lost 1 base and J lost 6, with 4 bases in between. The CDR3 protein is CASSLYSGELFF. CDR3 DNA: TGTGCCAGCAGCTTGTACTCCGGGGAGCTGTTTTTT.

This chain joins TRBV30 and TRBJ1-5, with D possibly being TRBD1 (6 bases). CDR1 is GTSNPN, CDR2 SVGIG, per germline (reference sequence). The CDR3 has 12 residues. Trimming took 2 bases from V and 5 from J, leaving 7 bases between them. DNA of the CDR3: TGTGCCTGGAGTTCAGGGGATCAGCCCCAGCATTTT. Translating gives CAWSSGDQPQHF. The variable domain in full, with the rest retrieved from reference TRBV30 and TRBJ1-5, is SQTIHQWPATLVQPVGSPLSLECTVEGTSNPNLYWYRQAAGRGLQLLFYSVGIGQISSEVPQNLSASRPQDRQFILSSKKLLLSDSGFYLCAWSSGDQPQHFGDGTRLSIL.

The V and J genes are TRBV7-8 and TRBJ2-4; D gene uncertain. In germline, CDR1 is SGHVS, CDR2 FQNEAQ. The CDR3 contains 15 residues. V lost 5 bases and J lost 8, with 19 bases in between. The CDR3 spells CASSPRVKTSDIQYF. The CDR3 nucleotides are TGTGCCAGCAGCCCCCGGGTAAAAACCTCGGACATTCAGTACTTC.

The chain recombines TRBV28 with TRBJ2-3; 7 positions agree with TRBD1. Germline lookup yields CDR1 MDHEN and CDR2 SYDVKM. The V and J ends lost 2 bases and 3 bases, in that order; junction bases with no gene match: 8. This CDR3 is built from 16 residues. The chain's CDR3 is CASSLRQGVKTDTQYF. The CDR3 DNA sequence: TGTGCCAGCAGTTTAAGGCAGGGGGTAAAAACAGATACGCAGTATTTT.

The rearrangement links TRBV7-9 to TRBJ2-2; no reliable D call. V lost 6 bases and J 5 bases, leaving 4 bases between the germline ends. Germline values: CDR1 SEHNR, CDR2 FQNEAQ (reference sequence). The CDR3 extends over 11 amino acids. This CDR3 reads CASSSTGELFF. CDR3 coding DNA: TGTGCCAGCAGTTCTACCGGGGAGCTGTTTTTT.

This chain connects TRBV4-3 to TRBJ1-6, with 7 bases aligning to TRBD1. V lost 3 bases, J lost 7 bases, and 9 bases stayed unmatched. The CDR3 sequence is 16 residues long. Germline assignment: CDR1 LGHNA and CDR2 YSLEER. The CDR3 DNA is TGCGCCAGCAGCCAGTTCGCTCGGGACAGAAATTCACCCCTCCACTTT. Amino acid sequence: CASSQFARDRNSPLHF.

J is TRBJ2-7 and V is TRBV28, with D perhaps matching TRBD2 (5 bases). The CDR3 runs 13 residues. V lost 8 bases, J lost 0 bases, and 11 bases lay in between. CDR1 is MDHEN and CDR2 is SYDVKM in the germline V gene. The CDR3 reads CASSVGSSYEQYF. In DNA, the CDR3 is TGTGCCAGCTCTGTGGGGAGCTCCTACGAGCAGTACTTC.

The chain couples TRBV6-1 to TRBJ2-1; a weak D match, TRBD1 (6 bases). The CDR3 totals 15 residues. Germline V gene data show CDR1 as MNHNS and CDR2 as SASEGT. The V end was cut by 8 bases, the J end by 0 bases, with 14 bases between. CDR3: CASDLDRPSYNEQFF. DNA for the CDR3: TGTGCCAGCGACCTAGACAGGCCCTCCTACAATGAGCAGTTCTTC.

This CDR3 reads CASEGGQAGGNTIYF. The CDR3, as DNA: TGTGCCAGCGAGGGCGGACAGGCTGGCGGAAACACCATATATTTT. V usage is TRBV21-1 and J usage is TRBJ1-3; the D segment call TRBD1 is taken from the table without a DNA check. TRBV21-1 is flagged as a pseudogene. CDR3 length: 15 amino acids.

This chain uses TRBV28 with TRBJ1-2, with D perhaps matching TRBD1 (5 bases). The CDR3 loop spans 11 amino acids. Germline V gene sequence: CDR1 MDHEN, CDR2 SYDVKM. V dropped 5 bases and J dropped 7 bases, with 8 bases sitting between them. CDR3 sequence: CASSQGSGYTF. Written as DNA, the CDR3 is TGTGCCAGCAGTCAGGGAAGTGGCTACACCTTC.